This T cell receptor beta chain was observed in a study of beta chain features in type 1 diabetes (dated by TCRdb to 2017 to 2018). With respect to the entire study: Mean age, gender distribution, total cell number and subset yield did not differ between patients and healthy donors. Whereas all 30 or so donors provided naive and central memory subsets, regulatory and stem cell-like memory subsets were isolated from just 8 patients and about eight healthy donors. The study compared the TCRB repertoires of sorted circulating CD4+ T cell subsets in recently diagnosed type 1 diabetes patients with those in matched healthy donors. A total of some 100,000,000 sorted cells were examined across all samples, and the number of cells per subset was strongly correlated with RNA yield.

The entire isolated RNA was reverse transcribed using the High Capacity cDNA Reverse Transcription Kit, and thus expressed TCRB transcripts were sequenced. Deep immunoSEQ sequencing was applied to naive, central memory and regulatory T cell samples, giving an average of around 3.8 million total reads per sample. Sorted cells were lysed in RLT buffer and RNA was extracted with DNase-treated RNeasy Micro or Mini kits, depending on cell number. To prevent cross-contamination, each cell subset was processed individually, whereas patient and healthy donor samples were processed jointly. Using the immunoSEQ multiplex PCR, TCRB sequences were amplified from cDNA into 87-bp fragments spanning the CDR3 region. Amplicons were sequenced on the Illumina HiSeq platform. In the source study's methods: Synthetic template baselines were used to correct PCR bias computationally, reads within Hamming distance 2 were collapsed together, and singletons that could not be merged were discarded. Reads were aligned against IMGT to assign V, D and J genes, CDR3 length and insertions or deletions at six rearrangement sites. Within each subset, clonotype counts were normalized to sorted cell number, after which true diversity and Gini coefficients were computed with the tcR R package. Repertoire sharing was quantified using the overlap coefficient calculated on TCRB nucleotide sequences. Out-of-frame TCRB sequences from naive cells were analyzed as a proxy for the pre-selection repertoire. TCRdb limited this immuneACCESS table to in-frame rearrangements with V and J called. A share of clones is missing; checked studies link under half to unresolved V genes, and the rest is unexplained. The DNA gave D and trimming, while V, J and clone size come from that table. This sample is represented by under 300,000 clones; approximately 15% of them were singletons. Clones ranked in the top ten supply about 0.018% of the sample.

What the research found in general, with its limitations: HLA sub-analyses involved small numbers of individuals, so any influence of HLA type on TCRB rearrangement remained unresolved. Shorter templates might be favored by PCR, yet because patient and control samples were amplified and corrected together, any such skew would affect both groups equally. Naive, central memory and regulatory TCRB repertoires appeared to be more similar among patients than among healthy donors. A moderate but significant shortening of TCRB CDR3 length was observed in type 1 diabetes patients in all four CD4+ subsets. At VDJ recombination sites, patients with type 1 diabetes made fewer insertions and deleted more nucleotides, a pattern implying thymic rearrangement abnormalities. Because cDNA was sequenced instead of genomic DNA, highly expressing activated cells could be over-represented, though the groups showed no difference in activation or CD3 levels.

Trimming leaves V shorter by 4 bases and J shorter by 6 bases, with the junction holding 11 bases beyond the gene matches. The CDR3 has 16 amino acids, counting the end cysteine and phenylalanine. Of all the DNA, just the CDR3 is kept, 48 bases in frame from base 1. The germline V gene provides CDR1 MRHNA and CDR2 SNTAGT. From each donor, a single peripheral blood sample of about 120 mL on average was drawn into heparinised tubes. Using a panel that included CD45RO, CCR7, CD25, CD127, CD95 and CD27, naive, central memory, regulatory and stem cell-like memory CD4+ T cells were sorted on a BD FACSAria II. All sorted populations exceeded 95% purity. PBMCs were isolated right away by Lymphoprep density gradient centrifugation and were stained directly, without culture. Samples were stained and sorted in pairs, with one healthy donor and one patient per experiment, so that batch effects were minimized.

For this clone: It has no known antigen specificity. There are no base qualities to consult, and no much larger clone falls within one base.

The V and J segments used are TRBV6-4 and TRBJ2-1; 8 bases in the middle match TRBD2. The sequenced material came from naive CD4+ T cells from blood. The intended sense of this specimen's cell subset or site label: true naive CD4+ T cells. The TCR was taken from a man aged 30-40 years with type 1 diabetes. CDR3 loop: CASSAAAGGIGNEQFF. The nucleotide sequence reads TGTGCCAGCAGTGCGGCGGCGGGAGGCATCGGCAATGAGCAGTTCTTC.